A single sample gave rise to the 18 T cell receptor beta chains below, sequenced in a study of blood T cell repertoires in COVID-19. The data were produced by immunoSEQ multiplex PCR, yet TCRdb's version contains in-frame clones alone and is incomplete. The sample includes around 370,000 clones, around 89% of them seen just once. Sequences were obtained from peripheral blood. These receptors came from a young man with active or convalescent COVID-19.

In the case of this clone: Different DNA sequences within this sample yield the same CDR3. J is TRBJ2-5 and V is TRBV18, with 9 bases identical to TRBD1. J lost 5 bases, V lost 3 bases, and 4 bases had no gene match. Germline CDR1 is KGHSH and CDR2 is LQKENI. CDR3 length equals 14 residues. The chain's CDR3 is CASSPGQGRETQYF. DNA for the CDR3: TGTGCCAGCTCACCGGGACAGGGCCGGGAGACCCAGTACTTC.

V gene TRBV7-2 combines with J gene TRBJ1-3; the D is unclear. The CDR3 loop spans 16 amino acids. The V and J ends lost 5 bases and 1 base respectively, with 15 bases between them. Germline CDR1 reads SGHTA; CDR2 reads FQGNSA. The CDR3 DNA sequence: TGTGCCAGCAGCCTTCAAGGCGGGTATTCTGGAAACACCATATATTTT. Translation: CASSLQGGYSGNTIYF. Complete variable domain (other parts from reference TRBV7-2 and TRBJ1-3): GAGVSQSPSNKVTEKGKDVELRCDPISGHTALYWYRQSLGQGLEFLIYFQGNSAPDKSGLPSDRFSAERTGGSVSTLTIQRTQQEDSAVYLCASSLQGGYSGNTIYFGEGSWLTVV.

Of note for this clone: Mismatch with germline at one junction end may stem from a read error. Other DNA sequences in this sample translate to the same CDR3. This chain joins TRBV19 and TRBJ2-6; 8 bases match TRBD1. The germline gives CDR1 LNHDA, CDR2 SQIVND (reference sequence). The CDR3 extends over 16 amino acids. The CDR3 loop is CASSAGRGRGANVLTF. CDR3 DNA: TGTGCCAGTAGTGCCGGCAGGGGGCGAGGGGCCAACGTGCTGACTTTC.

The table lists this clone with a count of one. The chain combines TRBV6-5 with TRBJ1-2; 7 bases agree with TRBD1. After removal of 7 bases from V and 7 bases from J, the junction contained 9 bases not matched to a gene. Germline CDR1 reads MNHEY; CDR2 reads SVGAGI. This CDR3 has 13 amino acids. Here the CDR3 reads CASTRDRASGYTF. CDR3 DNA sequence: TGTGCCAGCACCAGAGACAGGGCAAGTGGCTACACCTTC.

The chain combines TRBV5-1 with TRBJ2-4, with 9 bases lining up with TRBD2. The V gene end was trimmed by 2 bases and the J gene end by 14 bases; junction bases not matched to a gene: 8. Germline V gene sequence: CDR1 SGHRS, CDR2 YFSETQ. CDR3 size: 13 residues. CDR3 in amino acids: CASSFLVVAGEYF. The CDR3 DNA is TGCGCCAGCAGCTTCCTGGTAGTAGCGGGAGAGTACTTC.

This clone showed up just a few times. The rearrangement links TRBV3-1 (or the pseudogene TRBV3-2) to TRBJ1-1, with unresolved D. This CDR3 region has 12 residues. Germline V gene data show CDR1 as LGHDT and CDR2 as YNNKEL (reference sequence). V gave up 0 bases and J gave up 8 bases, with 7 bases separating them. The CDR3 reads CASSQDGGEAFF. The DNA for the CDR3 is TGTGCCAGCAGCCAAGATGGCGGAGAAGCTTTCTTT.

The chain has TRBV24-1 and TRBJ1-2, with D perhaps TRBD1 (6 bases). The ends were cut back, 5 bases at V and 5 bases at J, with 17 bases in the middle. CDR3 size: 15 residues. Germline lookup yields CDR1 KGHDR and CDR2 SFDVKD. The CDR3 sequence: CATSASGQGNYGYTF. Here the CDR3 DNA reads TGTGCCACCAGTGCCTCAGGGCAGGGGAATTATGGCTACACCTTC.

The chain uses TRBV14 and TRBJ2-3, with D maybe TRBD2 (7 bases). CDR1 is SGHDN and CDR2 is FVKESK in the germline V gene. This CDR3 contains 16 residues. Trimming cost V 0 bases and J 2 bases, with 12 bases left between them. Here the CDR3 DNA reads TGTGCCAGCAGCCAAGACAGGGGAGGGGACACAGATACGCAGTATTTT. Its translation: CASSQDRGGDTDTQYF.

This clone appeared once. The chain joins TRBV28 to TRBJ1-5; 9 nucleotides line up with TRBD1. CDR1 is MDHEN and CDR2 is SYDVKM in the germline V gene. V lost 6 bases and J lost 5; bases outside the gene matches: 14. The CDR3 loop spans 17 amino acids. In DNA form, the CDR3 reads TGTGCCAGCAGCTTCGACAGGGGGTATTTGGTGGATCAGCCCCAGCATTTT. The encoded protein is CASSFDRGYLVDQPQHF.

Notes on this clone: This CDR3 is also generated by other DNA sequences in the sample. The rearrangement uses TRBV7-2 and TRBJ1-1; possible D gene TRBD1, 5 bases. The germline V gene encodes CDR1 SGHTA and CDR2 FQGNSA. The V end was cut by 1 base, the J end by 5 bases, with 11 bases between. CDR3 size: 14 residues. The CDR3 sequence is CASSLGGASTEAFF. The CDR3 DNA sequence: TGTGCCAGCAGCTTAGGCGGGGCGAGTACTGAAGCTTTCTTT. Combining the CDR3 with reference TRBV7-2 and TRBJ1-1 gives the whole variable domain GAGVSQSPSNKVTEKGKDVELRCDPISGHTALYWYRQSLGQGLEFLIYFQGNSAPDKSGLPSDRFSAERTGGSVSTLTIQRTQQEDSAVYLCASSLGGASTEAFFGQGTRLTVV.

The V call is TRBV28, the J call TRBJ1-2; D uncertain. The germline V gene has CDR1 MDHEN and CDR2 SYDVKM. The CDR3 spans 17 residues. Trimming took off 4 bases at V and 2 bases at J, with 20 bases between the two ends. The CDR3 DNA is TGTGCCAGCAGTTCCCGGGTATCGGGGAAAAACAACTATGGCTACACCTTC. Its protein product is CASSSRVSGKNNYGYTF.

The chain couples TRBV5-6 to TRBJ1-2; TRBD1 is a possible D gene (6 bases). Trimming removed 3 bases at V and 7 bases at J, with 13 bases between. There are 13 residues in the CDR3. Germline V gene sequence: CDR1 SGHDT, CDR2 YYEEEE. CDR3 DNA sequence: TGTGCCAGCAGCTGGACAGTGTCTCCTGGCTACACCTTC. Its translation: CASSWTVSPGYTF.

The rearrangement links TRBV12-3 or TRBV12-4 to TRBJ2-7, with D uncertain. The CDR3 is 12 residues long. Trimming removed 3 bases from V and 6 bases from J, with 9 bases in between. The CDR3 nucleotides are TGTGCCAGCAGTTTTCGGGTGGGCGAGCAGTACTTC. Translated, it gives CASSFRVGEQYF.

The genes are TRBV29-1 and TRBJ1-1; D remains unclear. CDR3 length: 14 amino acids. CDR1 SQVTM and CDR2 ANQGSEA come from the germline V gene. This chain's CDR3 is CTVLGQALNTEAFF. DNA for the CDR3: TGCACCGTCCTTGGGCAGGCCCTGAACACTGAAGCTTTCTTT.

This clone was found once. The chain links TRBV27 to TRBJ2-1, with 9 bases matching TRBD2. CDR1 and CDR2 (germline): MNHEY, SMNVEV (reference sequence). The length of the CDR3 is 15 residues. Losses at the gene ends were 0 bases for V and 6 bases for J; bases not matched to a gene: 3. The CDR3 here is CASSLSGTSRNEQFF. CDR3 in DNA: TGTGCCAGCAGTTTATCAGGGACTAGCCGCAATGAGCAGTTCTTC.

This rearrangement joins TRBV15 to TRBJ2-2; 9 positions match TRBD2. This CDR3 is built from 16 residues. Trimming cost V 0 bases and J 6 bases; bases outside gene matches: 5. Germline CDR1 LNHNV, CDR2 YYDKDF (reference sequence). The DNA for the CDR3 is TGTGCCACCAGCAGAGATAAGGCTAGCGGGGCCGGGGAGCTGTTTTTT. It encodes CATSRDKASGAGELFF.

This clone was counted only a few times. The V gene is TRBV9, the J gene TRBJ2-1; D uncertain. Germline V gene lookup returns CDR1 SGDLS and CDR2 YYNGEE. The CDR3 runs to 13 residues. Between the trimmed V and J ends, which lost 6 bases and 0 bases, there was a span of 7 bases. For the CDR3, the DNA is TGTGCCAGCAATAGTGGCTCCTACAATGAGCAGTTCTTC. Its protein product is CASNSGSYNEQFF.

CDR3 DNA sequence: TGTGCCAGCAGCTTGGGGACAGGGGAATCACCCCTCCACTTT. Amino acid sequence: CASSLGTGESPLHF. The rearrangement links TRBV11-2 to TRBJ1-6, with 10 bases that match TRBD1. CDR3 size: 14 residues. Looked up from germline, CDR1 is SGHAT and CDR2 is FQNNGV. With 3 bases clipped from V and 10 bases from J, the junction kept 3 bases outside the gene matches.